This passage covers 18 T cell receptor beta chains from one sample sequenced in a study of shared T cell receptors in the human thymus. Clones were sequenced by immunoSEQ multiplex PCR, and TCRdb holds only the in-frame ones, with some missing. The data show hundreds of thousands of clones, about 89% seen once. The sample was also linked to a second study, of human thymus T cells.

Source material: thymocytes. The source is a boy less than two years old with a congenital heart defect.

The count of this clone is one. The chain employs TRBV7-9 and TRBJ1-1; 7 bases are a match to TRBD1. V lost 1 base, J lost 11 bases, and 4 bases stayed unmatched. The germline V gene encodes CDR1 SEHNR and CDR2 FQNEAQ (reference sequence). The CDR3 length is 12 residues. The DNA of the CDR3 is TGTGCCAGCAGCTTAGAGGGGGCTATGGCTTTCTTT. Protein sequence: CASSLEGAMAFF.

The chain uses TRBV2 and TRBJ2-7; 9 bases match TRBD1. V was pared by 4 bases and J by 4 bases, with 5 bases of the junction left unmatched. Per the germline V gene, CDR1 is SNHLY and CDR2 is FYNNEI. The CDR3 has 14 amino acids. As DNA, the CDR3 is TGTGCCAGCAGTGTCCGGACAGGGGTTTACGAGCAGTACTTC. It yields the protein CASSVRTGVYEQYF.

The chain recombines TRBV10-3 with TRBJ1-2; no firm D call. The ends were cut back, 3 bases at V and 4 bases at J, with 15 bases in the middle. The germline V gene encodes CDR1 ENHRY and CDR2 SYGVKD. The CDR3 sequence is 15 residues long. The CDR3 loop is CAISDPLSGSYGYTF. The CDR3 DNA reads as TGTGCCATCAGTGACCCTCTGAGTGGGAGCTATGGCTACACCTTC.

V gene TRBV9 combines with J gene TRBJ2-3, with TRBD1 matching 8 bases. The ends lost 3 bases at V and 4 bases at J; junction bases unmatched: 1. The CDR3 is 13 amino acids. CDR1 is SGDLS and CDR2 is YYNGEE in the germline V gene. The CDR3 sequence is CASSATGADTQYF. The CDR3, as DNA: TGTGCCAGCAGCGCGACAGGGGCAGATACGCAGTATTTT.

Here the CDR3 reads CASSSRQGSNYGYTF. In DNA form, the CDR3 reads TGTGCCAGCAGCTCCAGACAGGGGTCTAACTATGGCTACACCTTC. This chain connects TRBV6-5 to TRBJ1-2; TRBD1 agrees at 8 bases. The germline CDR1 and CDR2 sequences are MNHEY and SVGAGI. This CDR3 region has 15 residues. V was pared by 6 bases and J by 0 bases, with 6 bases of the junction left unmatched.

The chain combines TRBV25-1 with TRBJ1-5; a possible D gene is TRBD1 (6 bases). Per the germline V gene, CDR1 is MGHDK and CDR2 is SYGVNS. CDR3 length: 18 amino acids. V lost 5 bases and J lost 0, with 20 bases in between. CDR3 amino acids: CASSPNREPPNSNQPQHF. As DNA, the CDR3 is TGTGCCAGCAGTCCCAACAGGGAACCCCCCAATAGCAATCAGCCCCAGCATTTT.

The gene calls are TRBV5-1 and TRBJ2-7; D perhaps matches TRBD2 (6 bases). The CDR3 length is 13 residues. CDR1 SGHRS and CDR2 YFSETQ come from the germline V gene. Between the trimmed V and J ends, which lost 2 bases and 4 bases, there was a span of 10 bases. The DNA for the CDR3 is TGCGCCAGCAGCTTCGACGGGGGTTACGAGCAGTACTTC. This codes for CASSFDGGYEQYF.

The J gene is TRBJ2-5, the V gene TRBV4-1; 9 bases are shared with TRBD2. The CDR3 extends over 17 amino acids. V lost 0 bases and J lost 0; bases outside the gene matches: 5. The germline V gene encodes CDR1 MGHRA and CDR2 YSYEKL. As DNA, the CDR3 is TGCGCCAGCAGCCAAGATGAGGCTAGCGGGGACCAAGAGACCCAGTACTTC. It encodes CASSQDEASGDQETQYF.

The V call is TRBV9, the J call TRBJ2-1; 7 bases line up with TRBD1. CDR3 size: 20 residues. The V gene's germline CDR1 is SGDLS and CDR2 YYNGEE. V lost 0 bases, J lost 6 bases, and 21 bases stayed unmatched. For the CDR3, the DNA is TGTGCCAGCAGCGTAGATAAGGGGGCCGGAGCGAACGACGCTGGCAATGAGCAGTTCTTC. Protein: CASSVDKGAGANDAGNEQFF.

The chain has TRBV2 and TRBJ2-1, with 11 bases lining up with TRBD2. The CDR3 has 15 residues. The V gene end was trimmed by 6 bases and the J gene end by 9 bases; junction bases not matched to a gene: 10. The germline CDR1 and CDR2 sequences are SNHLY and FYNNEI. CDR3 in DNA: TGTGCCAGCAGGCGGGCGCCTAGCGGGGGGTCTGAGCAGTTCTTC. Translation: CASRRAPSGGSEQFF. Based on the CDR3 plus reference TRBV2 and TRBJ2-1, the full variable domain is EPEVTQTPSHQVTQMGQEVILRCVPISNHLYFYWYRQILGQKVEFLVSFYNNEISEKSEIFDDQFSVERPDGSNFTLKIRSTKLEDSAMYFCASRRAPSGGSEQFFGPGTRLTVL.

The CDR3 nucleotides are TGCGCCAGCAGCACCTCCGAGACAGGCAATCAGCCCCAGCATTTT. It translates to CASSTSETGNQPQHF. This sequence joins TRBV10-2 and TRBJ1-5, with D maybe TRBD1 (5 bases). Germline CDR1 WSHSY, CDR2 SAAADI. The CDR3 length is 15 residues. Trimming stripped 6 bases from V and 2 bases from J, with 14 bases between.

The CDR3 loop is CASSQFEDEALHF. In nucleotides, the CDR3 is TGCGCCAGCAGCCAATTTGAGGATGAGGCCCTCCACTTT. This chain joins TRBV4-1 and TRBJ1-6; D gene uncertain. CDR1 MGHRA and CDR2 YSYEKL come from the germline V gene. CDR3 length: 13 residues. The V end lost 2 bases, the J end lost 14 bases, and 13 bases lay between the germline ends.

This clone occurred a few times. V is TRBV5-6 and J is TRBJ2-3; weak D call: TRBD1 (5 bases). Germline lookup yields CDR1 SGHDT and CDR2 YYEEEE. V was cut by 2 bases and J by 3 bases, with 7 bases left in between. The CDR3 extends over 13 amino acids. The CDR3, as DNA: TGTGCCAGCAGCTTAGCAGGGACAGATACGCAGTATTTT. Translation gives CASSLAGTDTQYF.

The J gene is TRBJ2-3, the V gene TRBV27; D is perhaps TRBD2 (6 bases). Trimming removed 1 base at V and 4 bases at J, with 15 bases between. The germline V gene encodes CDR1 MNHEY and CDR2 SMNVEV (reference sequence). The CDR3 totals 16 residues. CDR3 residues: CASSLCSKDYPDTQYF. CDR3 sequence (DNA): TGTGCCAGCAGTTTATGTTCAAAGGACTACCCAGATACGCAGTATTTT.

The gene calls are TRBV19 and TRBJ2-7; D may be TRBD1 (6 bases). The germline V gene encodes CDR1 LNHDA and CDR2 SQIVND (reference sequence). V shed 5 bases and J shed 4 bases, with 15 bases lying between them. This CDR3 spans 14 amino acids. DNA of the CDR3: TGTGCCAGTAGTCGGCGGCCGGGACAATACGAGCAGTACTTC. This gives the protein CASSRRPGQYEQYF.

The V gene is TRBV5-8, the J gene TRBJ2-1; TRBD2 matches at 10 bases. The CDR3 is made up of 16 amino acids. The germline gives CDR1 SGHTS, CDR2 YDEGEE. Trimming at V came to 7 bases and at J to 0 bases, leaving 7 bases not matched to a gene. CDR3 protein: CASPNSGGSSYNEQFF. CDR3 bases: TGTGCCAGCCCCAATAGCGGGGGGAGCTCCTACAATGAGCAGTTCTTC. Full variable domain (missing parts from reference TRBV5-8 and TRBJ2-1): EAGVTQSPTHLIKTRGQQATLRCSPISGHTSVYWYQQALGLGLQFLLWYDEGEERNRGNFPPRFSGRQFPNYSSELNVNALELEDSALYLCASPNSGGSSYNEQFFGPGTRLTVL.

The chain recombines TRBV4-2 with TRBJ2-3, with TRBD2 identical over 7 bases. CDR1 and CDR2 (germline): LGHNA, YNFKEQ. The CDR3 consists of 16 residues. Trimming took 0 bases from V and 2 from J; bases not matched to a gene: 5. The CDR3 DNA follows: TGTGCCAGCAGCCAAGAAACGGGGGGAATCACAGATACGCAGTATTTT. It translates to CASSQETGGITDTQYF.

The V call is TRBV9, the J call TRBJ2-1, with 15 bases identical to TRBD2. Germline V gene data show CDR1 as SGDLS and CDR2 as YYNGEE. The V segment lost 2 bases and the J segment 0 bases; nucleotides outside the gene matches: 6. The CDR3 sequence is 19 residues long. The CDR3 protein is CASSVGLAGGQSSYNEQFF. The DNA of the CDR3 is TGTGCCAGCAGCGTGGGACTAGCGGGAGGACAGAGCTCCTACAATGAGCAGTTCTTC.